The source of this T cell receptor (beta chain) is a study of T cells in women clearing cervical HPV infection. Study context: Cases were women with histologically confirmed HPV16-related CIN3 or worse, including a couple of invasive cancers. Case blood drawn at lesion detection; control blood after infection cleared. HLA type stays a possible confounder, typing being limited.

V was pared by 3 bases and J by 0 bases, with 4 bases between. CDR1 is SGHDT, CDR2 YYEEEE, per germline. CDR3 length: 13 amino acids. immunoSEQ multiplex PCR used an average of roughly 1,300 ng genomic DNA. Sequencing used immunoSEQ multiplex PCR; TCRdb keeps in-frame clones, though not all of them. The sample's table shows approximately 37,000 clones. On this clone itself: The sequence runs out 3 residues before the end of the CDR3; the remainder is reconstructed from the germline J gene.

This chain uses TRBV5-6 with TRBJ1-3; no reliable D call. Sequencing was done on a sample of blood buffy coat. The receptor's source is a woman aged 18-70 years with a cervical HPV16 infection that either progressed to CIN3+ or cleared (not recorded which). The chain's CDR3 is CASSSLSGNTIYF. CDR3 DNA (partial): TGTGCCAGCAGCTCTCTCTCTGGAAACACC.